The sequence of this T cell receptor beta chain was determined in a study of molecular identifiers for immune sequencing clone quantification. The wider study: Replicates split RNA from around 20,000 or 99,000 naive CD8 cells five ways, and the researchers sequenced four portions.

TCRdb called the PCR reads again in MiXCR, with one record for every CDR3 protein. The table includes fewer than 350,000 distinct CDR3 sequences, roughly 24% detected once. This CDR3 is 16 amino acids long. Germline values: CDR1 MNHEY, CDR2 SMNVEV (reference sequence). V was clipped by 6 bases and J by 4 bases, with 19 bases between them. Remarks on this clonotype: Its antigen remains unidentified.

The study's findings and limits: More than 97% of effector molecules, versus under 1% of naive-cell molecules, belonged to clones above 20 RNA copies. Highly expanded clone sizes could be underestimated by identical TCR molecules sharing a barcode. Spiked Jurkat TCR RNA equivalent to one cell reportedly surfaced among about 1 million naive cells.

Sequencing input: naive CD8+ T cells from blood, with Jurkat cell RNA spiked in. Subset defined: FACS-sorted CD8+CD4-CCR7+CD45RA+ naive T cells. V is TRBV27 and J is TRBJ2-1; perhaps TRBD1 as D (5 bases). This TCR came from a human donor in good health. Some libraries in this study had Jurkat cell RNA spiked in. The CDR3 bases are TGTGCCAGCAGAACCCTTGGGCAGGGCCTGTACAATGAGCAGTTCTTC. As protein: CASRTLGQGLYNEQFF.